A selection of T cell receptor beta chains follows, all from one sample in a study of T cells in Graves' hyperthyroidism and ophthalmopathy. One entry per CDR3 protein, called by TCRdb with MiXCR from the multiplex PCR reads. The sample includes 600,000 or so distinct CDR3 sequences, around 42% of them seen just once. Sample: peripheral blood or thyroid tissue (not recorded which). Receptors were obtained from a woman aged 18-35 years with Graves' hyperthyroidism. The CDR3 runs from the conserved cysteine through the conserved F or W. A D gene is named only where the DNA matches it firmly. Clone sizes are given selectively: once, few, many, or a class where the clone is expanded.

TRBD1	12	TRBV29-1	.	TRBJ1-6	CSMTGPGSPLHF	TGCAGTATGACAGGGCCTGGCTCACCCCTCCACTTT
.	14	TRBV7-9	.	TRBJ1-1	CASRPRLVNTEAFF	TGTGCCAGCCGCCCTAGGTTGGTGAACACTGAAGCTTTCTTT
.	14	TRBV5-1	.	TRBJ2-6	CASSPNAGTHVLTF	TGCGCCAGCAGCCCTAATGCCGGGACCCACGTCCTGACTTTC
.	15	TRBV19	few	TRBJ2-7	CASSSGLGLTYEQYF	TGTGCCAGTAGTAGTGGTTTGGGACTCACCTACGAGCAGTACTTC
.	15	TRBV7-2	few	TRBJ2-2	CASSPSPGNTGELFF	TGTGCCAGCAGCCCCTCGCCGGGAAACACCGGGGAGCTGTTTTTT
.	17	TRBV7-2	.	TRBJ1-2	CASSQDPPGTYNYGYTF	TGTGCCAGCAGCCAAGATCCCCCGGGGACCTACAACTATGGCTACACCTTC
.	13	TRBV10-3	.	TRBJ1-5	CASSYWRGQPQHF	TGTGCCAGCAGTTATTGGAGGGGACAGCCCCAGCATTTT
TRBD1	15	TRBV2	.	TRBJ1-6	CASSRGDRDNSPLHF	TGTGCCAGCAGCAGGGGGGACAGGGATAATTCACCCCTCCACTTT
TRBD2	13	TRBV20-1	.	TRBJ2-7	CSAAGLAGFEQYF	TGCAGTGCTGCCGGACTAGCGGGATTCGAGCAGTACTTC
.	13	TRBV25-1	.	TRBJ1-2	CASSPLTSYGYTF	TGTGCCAGCAGCCCTTTGACAAGCTATGGCTACACCTTC
.	15	TRBV29-1	.	TRBJ1-5	CSASGGGRGNQPQHF	TGCAGCGCGTCCGGGGGAGGGAGAGGCAATCAGCCCCAGCATTTT
.	15	TRBV6-5	.	TRBJ1-5	CASSPGRYSNQPQHF	TGTGCCAGCAGTCCCGGACGGTATAGCAATCAGCCCCAGCATTTT
TRBD1	13	TRBV29-1	.	TRBJ2-5	CSATGTAQGAQYF	TGCAGCGCGACCGGGACAGCACAGGGGGCCCAGTACTTC
TRBD1	14	TRBV29-1	.	TRBJ1-1	CSILSGTGDTEAFF	TGCAGCATCTTAAGCGGGACAGGGGACACTGAAGCTTTCTTT
TRBD1	20	TRBV24-1	.	TRBJ2-1	CATSDPPGHRGQGKLNEQFF	TGTGCCACCAGTGATCCACCCGGGCATAGGGGACAGGGGAAATTGAATGAGCAGTTCTTC
.	13	TRBV12-3/TRBV12-4	few	TRBJ1-1	CASRLNRDTEAFF	TGTGCCAGCAGACTGAACAGGGACACTGAAGCTTTCTTT
.	15	TRBV7-9	few	TRBJ1-1	CASSIPDTRHTEAFF	TGTGCCAGCAGCATACCGGACACGCGGCACACTGAAGCTTTCTTT
.	15	TRBV5-1	many	TRBJ1-1	CASSLNTGRSTEAFF	TGCGCCAGCAGCTTGAATACAGGGCGCTCCACTGAAGCTTTCTTT
TRBD1	13	TRBV5-1	many	TRBJ1-6	CASSQGGNSPLHF	TGCGCCAGCAGCCAAGGGGGCAATTCACCCCTCCACTTT
.	14	TRBV10-3	.	TRBJ1-3	CAIGPGLSGNTIYF	TGTGCCATCGGGCCAGGTCTCTCTGGAAACACCATATATTTT
TRBD1	14	TRBV20-1	few	TRBJ1-5	CSARRGTADQPQHF	TGCAGTGCTAGACGAGGGACAGCCGATCAGCCCCAGCATTTT
.	12	TRBV10-3	.	TRBJ1-1	CAIQGRNTEAFF	TGTGCCATACAGGGACGGAACACTGAAGCTTTCTTT
TRBD2	14	TRBV9	.	TRBJ2-7	CASSPRLARYEQYF	TGTGCCAGCAGCCCCCGACTAGCGCGATACGAGCAGTACTTC
.	14	TRBV10-3	many	TRBJ1-2	CAISESLDNYGYTF	TGTGCCATCAGTGAGTCCTTGGATAACTATGGCTACACCTTC
.	13	TRBV15	many	TRBJ1-1	CATSRGGKSEAFF	TGTGCCACCAGCAGAGGAGGAAAGTCTGAAGCTTTCTTT
TRBD2	16	TRBV7-8	few	TRBJ2-7	CASSEPGTTLSYEQYF	TGTGCCAGCAGCGAACCCGGGACTACCCTCTCCTACGAGCAGTACTTC
.	15	TRBV2	few	TRBJ2-5	CASSSPQRRKETQYF	TGTGCCAGCAGTTCACCTCAGCGGAGGAAAGAGACCCAGTACTTC
TRBD1	13	TRBV7-2	.	TRBJ1-3	CASRQGFMNTIYF	TGTGCCAGCAGACAGGGGTTCATGAACACCATATATTTT
.	14	TRBV24-1	few	TRBJ2-7	CATWGTVEAYEQYF	TGTGCCACCTGGGGGACGGTTGAAGCCTACGAGCAGTACTTC
.	15	TRBV7-9	.	TRBJ1-6	CASSLKGSYNSPLHF	TGTGCCAGCAGCTTGAAGGGATCCTATAATTCACCCCTCCACTTT
TRBD2	13	TRBV15	.	TRBJ2-5	CATSRGLAETQYF	TGTGCCACCAGCAGAGGACTAGCGGAGACCCAGTACTTC
.	14	TRBV5-8	many	TRBJ1-1	CASSPVFMNTEAFF	TGTGCCAGCAGCCCAGTTTTTATGAACACTGAAGCTTTCTTT